Presented here are 26 T cell receptor beta chains from one specimen sequenced in a study of identifying expanded T cells in peripheral blood. TCRdb's copy holds only in-frame clones and misses some; the assay was immunoSEQ multiplex PCR. The sample lists around 120,000 clones, over 65% seen once, with roughly 3.3% in the top ten. Sample: blood. The receptor source for this set is a person between 18 and 69 years old in good health.

The V call is TRBV25-1, the J call TRBJ1-2; 9 bases are shared with TRBD1. This CDR3 is built from 16 residues. After removal of 5 bases from V and 6 bases from J, the junction contained 13 bases not matched to a gene. Germline loops: CDR1 MGHDK, CDR2 SYGVNS. The CDR3, as DNA: TGTGCCAGCAGTCTTGGCCCGGGGACAGGGTCGGATGGCTACACCTTC. Residues: CASSLGPGTGSDGYTF.

The J gene is TRBJ1-6, the V gene TRBV19; TRBD1 matches 9 bases. CDR1 is LNHDA, CDR2 SQIVND, per germline (reference sequence). The CDR3 extends over 15 amino acids. V lost 4 bases, J lost 7 bases, and 5 bases stayed unmatched. CDR3 region: CASSNRGQGNSPLHF. The CDR3 DNA sequence: TGTGCCAGTAGTAATCGAGGACAGGGGAATTCACCCCTCCACTTT.

This chain connects TRBV27 to TRBJ1-2; D not certain. This CDR3 region has 15 residues. Germline CDR1 and CDR2: MNHEY and SMNVEV (reference sequence). The germline V and J ends were trimmed by 0 bases and 7 bases, with 15 bases remaining between them. The CDR3 region has the DNA TGTGCCAGCAGTTTATCTGCCCACGAGGGCTCTGGCTACACCTTC. Amino acids: CASSLSAHEGSGYTF.

The chain carries TRBV5-8 and TRBJ2-7; TRBD1 matches 7 bases. V gave up 0 bases and J gave up 4 bases; unmatched junction bases: 7. Germline CDR1 is SGHTS and CDR2 is YDEGEE. CDR3 length: 15 amino acids. DNA of the CDR3: TGTGCCAGCAGCTTGGAGGGCAGGGGGTTTTACGAGCAGTACTTC. This gives the protein CASSLEGRGFYEQYF.

The chain combines TRBV18 with TRBJ2-1; D is unclear. Looked up from germline, CDR1 is KGHSH and CDR2 is LQKENI. Trimming left V 1 base short and J 4 bases short, with 11 bases between. There are 15 residues in the CDR3. CDR3 sequence: CASSPRVARYNEQFF. In DNA form, the CDR3 reads TGTGCCAGCTCACCACGTGTGGCTAGATACAATGAGCAGTTCTTC.

The chain couples TRBV7-2 to TRBJ1-4; TRBD1 agrees at 8 bases. The CDR3 is 15 residues long. CDR1 and CDR2 (germline): SGHTA, FQGNSA. V lost 5 bases, J lost 8 bases, and 10 bases stayed unmatched. The CDR3 sequence: CASSQGTGGLEKLFF. In DNA, the CDR3 is TGTGCCAGCAGCCAAGGGACAGGAGGGTTAGAAAAACTGTTTTTT.

The gene calls are TRBV4-1 and TRBJ2-6; D gene ambiguous. The germline gives CDR1 MGHRA, CDR2 YSYEKL. V was cut by 5 bases and J by 0 bases, with 8 bases left in between. This CDR3 spans 15 amino acids. CDR3 nucleotide sequence: TGCGCCAGCAGCGTTCTTAGCTCTGGGGCCAACGTCCTGACTTTC. This codes for CASSVLSSGANVLTF.

This clone was detected only a few times. V usage is TRBV19 and J usage is TRBJ1-2; 7 positions agree with TRBD1. With V trimmed by 6 bases and J by 2 bases, 3 bases remained unmatched. The CDR3 runs 13 residues. Germline V gene sequence: CDR1 LNHDA, CDR2 SQIVND (reference sequence). CDR3 DNA: TGTGCCAGTAGACCGACAGGGAACTATGGCTACACCTTC. Protein: CASRPTGNYGYTF.

This clone showed up just once. The chain employs TRBV7-9 and TRBJ1-5, with D unresolved. The length of the CDR3 is 12 residues. Germline assignment: CDR1 SEHNR and CDR2 FQNEAQ (reference sequence). V was cut by 1 base and J by 7 bases, with 5 bases left in between. CDR3 DNA: TGTGCCAGCAGCTTAGGGGCGCAGCCCCAGCATTTT. It translates to CASSLGAQPQHF.

V and J are TRBV27 and TRBJ1-5; D not resolved. Germline V gives CDR1 MNHEY, CDR2 SMNVEV (reference sequence). V lost 5 bases to trimming and J lost 2 bases, with 7 bases between them. The length of the CDR3 is 13 residues. As DNA, the CDR3 is TGTGCCAGCAGTGCTTTTGGCAATCAGCCCCAGCATTTT. Protein: CASSAFGNQPQHF.

V and J are TRBV7-3 and TRBJ2-2, with D unclear. The ends were cut back, 2 bases at V and 3 bases at J, with 10 bases in the middle. This CDR3 has 15 amino acids. CDR1 and CDR2 from the germline V gene are SGHTA and FQGTGA. CDR3 nucleotide sequence: TGTGCCAGCAGCTTAGGGTACGGCCACACCGGGGAGCTGTTTTTT. Translation gives CASSLGYGHTGELFF.

This chain connects TRBV18 to TRBJ1-1, with TRBD1 identical over 8 bases. This CDR3 has 15 amino acids. The V segment lost 3 bases and the J segment 4 bases; nucleotides outside the gene matches: 7. CDR1 and CDR2 (germline): KGHSH, LQKENI. Here the CDR3 reads CASSPRDRWTTEAFF. In nucleotides, the CDR3 is TGTGCCAGCTCACCGCGGGACAGGTGGACCACTGAAGCTTTCTTT. Together with reference TRBV18 and TRBJ1-1, the CDR3 gives the full variable domain: NAGVMQNPRHLVRRRGQEARLRCSPMKGHSHVYWYRQLPEEGLKFMVYLQKENIIDESGMPKERFSAEFPKEGPSILRIQQVVRGDSAAYFCASSPRDRWTTEAFFGQGTRLTVV.

This chain joins TRBV12-5 and TRBJ1-1; 11 bases line up with TRBD1. The V gene's germline CDR1 is LGHNT and CDR2 FRNRAP. The V segment lost 7 bases and the J segment 0 bases; nucleotides outside the gene matches: 13. This CDR3 spans 18 amino acids. CDR3 amino acids: CASAERTGGLTMNTEAFF. As DNA, the CDR3 is TGTGCTAGTGCCGAGAGGACAGGGGGCCTGACGATGAACACTGAAGCTTTCTTT. Complete variable domain (other parts from reference TRBV12-5 and TRBJ1-1): DARVTQTPRHKVTEMGQEVTMRCQPILGHNTVFWYRQTMMQGLELLAYFRNRAPLDDSGMPKDRFSAEMPDATLATLKIQPSEPRDSAVYFCASAERTGGLTMNTEAFFGQGTRLTVV.

This chain uses TRBV5-4 with TRBJ2-6, with D uncertain. The germline gives CDR1 SGHNT, CDR2 YYREEE (reference sequence). V dropped 2 bases and J dropped 2 bases, with 5 bases sitting between them. The CDR3 is made up of 14 amino acids. The CDR3: CASSFPAGANVLTF. The CDR3 DNA reads as TGTGCCAGCAGCTTTCCAGCTGGGGCCAACGTCCTGACTTTC.

The rearrangement uses TRBV29-1 and TRBJ1-1, with 7 positions matching TRBD1. After removal of 6 bases from V and 4 bases from J, the junction contained 5 bases not matched to a gene. The germline V gene has CDR1 SQVTM and CDR2 ANQGSEA. The CDR3 is 12 amino acids. The CDR3 sequence: CSVQRQGTEAFF. The CDR3, as DNA: TGCAGCGTACAACGACAGGGCACTGAAGCTTTCTTT. Full variable domain (remainder filled in from reference TRBV29-1 and TRBJ1-1): SAVISQKPSRDICQRGTSLTIQCQVDSQVTMMFWYRQQPGQSLTLIATANQGSEATYESGFVIDKFPISRPNLTFSTLTVSNMSPEDSSIYLCSVQRQGTEAFFGQGTRLTVV.

For this clone: One end of the junction fails to match germline, which may point to a read error. V and J are TRBV29-1 and TRBJ1-2; TRBD1 matches at 9 bases. The germline CDR1 and CDR2 sequences are SQVTM and ANQGSEA. The CDR3 has 15 amino acids. The CDR3 protein is CSVEDRGSENYGYTF. The CDR3 region has the DNA TGCAGCGTGGAAGACAGGGGGAGCGAGAACTATGGCTACACCTTC.

This clone was seen many times. The V gene is TRBV28, the J gene TRBJ1-2, with D possibly matching TRBD1 (5 bases). The CDR3 contains 15 residues. V lost 4 bases and J 3 bases, leaving 15 bases between the germline ends. CDR1 is MDHEN, CDR2 SYDVKM, per germline. CDR3 loop: CASSSGPGYHYGYTF. CDR3 in DNA: TGTGCCAGCAGTTCGGGACCAGGGTACCACTATGGCTACACCTTC.

The V gene is TRBV11-2, the J gene TRBJ2-5; D is undetermined. CDR3 length: 15 amino acids. V lost 5 bases, J lost 2 bases, and 15 bases lay in between. Germline CDR1 reads SGHAT; CDR2 reads FQNNGV. CDR3 in DNA: TGTGCCAGCAGCGCTTACCAAGGCTTTCAAGAGACCCAGTACTTC. This codes for CASSAYQGFQETQYF.

The chain recombines TRBV6-5 with TRBJ2-7; D gene ambiguous. In germline, CDR1 is MNHEY, CDR2 SVGAGI. This CDR3 has 13 amino acids. V was cut by 8 bases and J by 0 bases, with 11 bases left in between. DNA for the CDR3: TGTGCCAGCGTGGCTTTGCCCTCCTACGAGCAGTACTTC. Protein: CASVALPSYEQYF.

This sequence joins TRBV9 and TRBJ1-1; TRBD1 is a possible D gene (5 bases). The germline V and J ends were trimmed by 0 bases and 1 base, with 10 bases remaining between them. The CDR3 has 15 residues. Looked up from germline, CDR1 is SGDLS and CDR2 is YYNGEE. CDR3 nucleotides: TGTGCCAGCAGCGTAGGAGGGGAAGGGAACACTGAAGCTTTCTTT. This sequence encodes CASSVGGEGNTEAFF.

This sequence joins TRBV12-5 and TRBJ2-3; D remains ambiguous. There are 12 residues in the CDR3. The V gene lost 6 bases and the J gene lost 6 bases, with 10 bases spanning the gap. Germline V CDR1 and CDR2: LGHNT, FRNRAP. The CDR3 loop reads CASGFWVDTQYF. CDR3 DNA: TGTGCTAGTGGATTTTGGGTTGATACGCAGTATTTT.

The rearrangement uses TRBV9 and TRBJ2-2; tentatively, D is TRBD2 (5 bases). The CDR3 has 16 residues. Per the germline V gene, CDR1 is SGDLS and CDR2 is YYNGEE. V lost 0 bases to trimming and J lost 4 bases, with 13 bases between them. CDR3 sequence (DNA): TGTGCCAGCAGCGTAGCTAGCCTGGCCCGCACCGGGGAGCTGTTTTTT. This codes for CASSVASLARTGELFF. The entire variable domain, with the rest obtained from reference TRBV9 and TRBJ2-2, is as follows: DSGVTQTPKHLITATGQRVTLRCSPRSGDLSVYWYQQSLDQGLQFLIQYYNGEERAKGNILERFSAQQFPDLHSELNLSSLELGDSALYFCASSVASLARTGELFFGEGSRLTVL.

The chain uses TRBV19 and TRBJ2-1, with no clear D. This CDR3 is built from 13 residues. V lost 4 bases and J lost 0, with 4 bases in between. The germline gives CDR1 LNHDA, CDR2 SQIVND (reference sequence). The CDR3 DNA is TGTGCCAGTAGTAAGAGCTCCTACAATGAGCAGTTCTTC. This encodes CASSKSSYNEQFF.

The chain uses TRBV6-5 and TRBJ1-6; D is ambiguous. Trimming pared 2 bases from V and 7 bases from J, leaving 15 bases between. This CDR3 region has 16 residues. CDR1 and CDR2 (germline): MNHEY, SVGAGI. CDR3 in DNA: TGTGCCAGCAGTTACATTGTCGTCGGGTCCAATTCACCCCTCCACTTT. It encodes CASSYIVVGSNSPLHF.

This chain joins TRBV6-1 and TRBJ1-4, with 7 bases identical to TRBD1. The germline gives CDR1 MNHNS, CDR2 SASEGT. The J segment lost 6 bases and the V segment lost 6 bases, leaving 4 bases of the junction unmatched. The CDR3 sequence is 13 residues long. The CDR3 coding sequence is TGTGCCAGCAGGACAGGACAGGATGAAAAACTGTTTTTT. Its protein product is CASRTGQDEKLFF.

DNA for the CDR3: TGTGCCACCAGCAGACAGGTGACCGAGACCCAGTACTTC. It yields the protein CATSRQVTETQYF. The chain uses TRBV15 and TRBJ2-5; D gene uncertain. Trimming removed 2 bases from V and 5 bases from J, with 9 bases in between. CDR3 size: 13 residues. Germline lookup yields CDR1 LNHNV and CDR2 YYDKDF (reference sequence).